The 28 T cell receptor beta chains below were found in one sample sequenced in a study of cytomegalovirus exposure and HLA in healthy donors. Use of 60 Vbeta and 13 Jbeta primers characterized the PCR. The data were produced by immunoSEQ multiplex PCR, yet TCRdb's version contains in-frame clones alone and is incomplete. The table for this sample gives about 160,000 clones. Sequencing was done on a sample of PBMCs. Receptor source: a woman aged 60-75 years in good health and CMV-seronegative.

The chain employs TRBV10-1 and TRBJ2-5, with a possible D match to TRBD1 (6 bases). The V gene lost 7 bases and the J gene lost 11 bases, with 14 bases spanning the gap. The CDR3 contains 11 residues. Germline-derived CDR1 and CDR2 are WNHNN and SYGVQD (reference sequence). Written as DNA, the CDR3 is TGCGCCAGCACGGGACAATCAGAGCAGTACTTC. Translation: CASTGQSEQYF.

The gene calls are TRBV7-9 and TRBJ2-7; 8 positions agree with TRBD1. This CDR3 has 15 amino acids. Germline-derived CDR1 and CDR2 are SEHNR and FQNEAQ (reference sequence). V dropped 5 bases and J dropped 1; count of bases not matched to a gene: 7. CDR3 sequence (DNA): TGTGCCAGCAGCCAGACAGGGGCGGGTTCCTACGAGCAGTACTTC. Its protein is CASSQTGAGSYEQYF.

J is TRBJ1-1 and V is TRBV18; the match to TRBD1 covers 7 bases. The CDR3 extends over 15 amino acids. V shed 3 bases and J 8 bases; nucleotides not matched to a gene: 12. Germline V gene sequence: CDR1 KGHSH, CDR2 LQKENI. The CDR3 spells CASSPSDRAEMEAFF. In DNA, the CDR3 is TGTGCCAGCTCACCGTCAGACAGGGCCGAGATGGAAGCTTTCTTT.

In nucleotides, the CDR3 is TGTGCCAGCAGCTTAGCCCCACTAGCGGGGGCTTTGAATGAGCAGTTCTTC. Translation gives CASSLAPLAGALNEQFF. The V call is TRBV7-6, the J call TRBJ2-1, with TRBD2 matching 11 bases. The V segment lost 0 bases and the J segment 7 bases; nucleotides outside the gene matches: 8. CDR3 length equals 17 residues. Germline CDR1 and CDR2: SGHVS and FNYEAQ.

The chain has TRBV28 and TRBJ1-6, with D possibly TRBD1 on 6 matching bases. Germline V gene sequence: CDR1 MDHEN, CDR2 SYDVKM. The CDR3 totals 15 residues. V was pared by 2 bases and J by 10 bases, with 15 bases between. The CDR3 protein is CASSLRGMQWSPLHF. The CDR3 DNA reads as TGTGCCAGCAGTTTAAGGGGGATGCAATGGTCACCCCTCCACTTT.

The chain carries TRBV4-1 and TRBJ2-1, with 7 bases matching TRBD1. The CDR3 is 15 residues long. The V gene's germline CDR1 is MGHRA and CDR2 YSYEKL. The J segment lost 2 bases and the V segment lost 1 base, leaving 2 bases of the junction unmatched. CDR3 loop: CASSQVRGTYNEQFF. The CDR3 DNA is TGCGCCAGCAGCCAAGTCAGGGGGACCTACAATGAGCAGTTCTTC.

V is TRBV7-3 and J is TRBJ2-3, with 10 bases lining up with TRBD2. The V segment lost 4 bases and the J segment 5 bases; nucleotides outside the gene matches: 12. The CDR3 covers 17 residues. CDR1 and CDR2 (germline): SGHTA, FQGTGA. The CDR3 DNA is TGTGCCAGCAGCTCAGGACTAGCGGCAACCGTGGGAGATACGCAGTATTTT. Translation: CASSSGLAATVGDTQYF.

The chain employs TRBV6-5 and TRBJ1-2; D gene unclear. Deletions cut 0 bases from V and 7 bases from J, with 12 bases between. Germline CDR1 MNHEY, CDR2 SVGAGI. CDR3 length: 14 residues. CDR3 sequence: CASSYSVISGGYTF. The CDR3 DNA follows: TGTGCCAGCAGTTACTCAGTAATAAGCGGTGGCTACACCTTC.

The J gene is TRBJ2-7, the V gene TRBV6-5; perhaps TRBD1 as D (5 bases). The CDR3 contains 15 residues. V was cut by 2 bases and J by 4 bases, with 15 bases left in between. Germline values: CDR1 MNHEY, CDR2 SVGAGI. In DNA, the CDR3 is TGTGCCAGCAGTTACCGGCAGGGCTTTGGTTACGAGCAGTACTTC. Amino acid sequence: CASSYRQGFGYEQYF.

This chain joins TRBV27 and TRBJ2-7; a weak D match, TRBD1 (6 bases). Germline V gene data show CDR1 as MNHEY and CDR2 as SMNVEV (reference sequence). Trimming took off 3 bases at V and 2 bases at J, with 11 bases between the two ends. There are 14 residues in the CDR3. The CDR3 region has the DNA TGTGCCAGCAGTTTCCGGGACATTCCCTACGAGCAGTACTTC. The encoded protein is CASSFRDIPYEQYF.

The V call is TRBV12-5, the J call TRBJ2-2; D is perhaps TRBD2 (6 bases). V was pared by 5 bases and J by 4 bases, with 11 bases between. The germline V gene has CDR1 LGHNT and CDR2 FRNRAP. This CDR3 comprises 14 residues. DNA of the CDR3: TGTGCTAGTGGTCCGGGACTGAGCACCGGGGAGCTGTTTTTT. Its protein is CASGPGLSTGELFF.

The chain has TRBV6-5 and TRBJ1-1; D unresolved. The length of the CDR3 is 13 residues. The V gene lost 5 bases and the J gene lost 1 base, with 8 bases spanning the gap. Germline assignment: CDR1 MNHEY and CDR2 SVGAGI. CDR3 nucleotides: TGTGCCAGCAGTCTTCGACAGAACACTGAAGCTTTCTTT. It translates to CASSLRQNTEAFF.

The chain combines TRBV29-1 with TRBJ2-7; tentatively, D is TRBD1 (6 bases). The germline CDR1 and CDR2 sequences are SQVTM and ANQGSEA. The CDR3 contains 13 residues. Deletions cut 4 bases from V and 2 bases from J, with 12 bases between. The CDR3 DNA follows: TGCAGCGTTGCAAACAGGGTCCCCTACGAGCAGTACTTC. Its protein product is CSVANRVPYEQYF.

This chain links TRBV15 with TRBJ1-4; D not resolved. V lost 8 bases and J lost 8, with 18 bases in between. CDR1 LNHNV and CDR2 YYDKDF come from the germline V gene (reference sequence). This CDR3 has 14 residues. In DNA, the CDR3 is TGTGCCACCTCCCTGGGTACCCCGGGGGAAAAACTGTTTTTT. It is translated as CATSLGTPGEKLFF.

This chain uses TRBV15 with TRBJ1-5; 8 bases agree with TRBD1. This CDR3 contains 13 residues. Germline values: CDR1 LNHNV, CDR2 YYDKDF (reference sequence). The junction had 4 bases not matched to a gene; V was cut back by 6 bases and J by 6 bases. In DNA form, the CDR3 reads TGTGCCACCAGGGACAGGGAAAGTCAGCCCCAGCATTTT. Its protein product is CATRDRESQPQHF.

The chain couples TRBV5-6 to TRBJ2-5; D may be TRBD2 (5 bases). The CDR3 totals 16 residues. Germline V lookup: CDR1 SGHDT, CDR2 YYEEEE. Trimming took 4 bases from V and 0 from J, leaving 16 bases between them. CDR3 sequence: CASSQAGLAHQETQYF. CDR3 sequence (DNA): TGTGCCAGCAGCCAGGCCGGCCTAGCACACCAAGAGACCCAGTACTTC.

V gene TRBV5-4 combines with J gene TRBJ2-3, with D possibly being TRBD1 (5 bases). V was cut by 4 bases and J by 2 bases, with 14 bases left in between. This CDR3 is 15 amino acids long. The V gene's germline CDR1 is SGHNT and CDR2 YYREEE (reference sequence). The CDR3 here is CASSPDSVHTDTQYF. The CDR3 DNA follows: TGTGCCAGCAGCCCAGACAGTGTCCACACAGATACGCAGTATTTT.

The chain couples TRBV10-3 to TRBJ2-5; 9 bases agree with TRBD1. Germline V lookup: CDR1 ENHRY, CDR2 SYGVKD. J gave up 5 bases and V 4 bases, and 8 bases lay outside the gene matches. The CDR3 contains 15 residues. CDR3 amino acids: CAISAMTGGRETQYF. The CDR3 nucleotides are TGTGCCATCAGTGCCATGACAGGGGGAAGGGAGACCCAGTACTTC.

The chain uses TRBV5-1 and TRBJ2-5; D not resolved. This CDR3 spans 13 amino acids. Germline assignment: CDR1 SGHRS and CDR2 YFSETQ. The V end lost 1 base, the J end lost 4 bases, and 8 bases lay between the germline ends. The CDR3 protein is CASSLFGRETQYF. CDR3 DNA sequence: TGCGCCAGCAGCTTGTTCGGTCGAGAGACCCAGTACTTC. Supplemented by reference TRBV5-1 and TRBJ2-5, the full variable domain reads KAGVTQTPRYLIKTRGQQVTLSCSPISGHRSVSWYQQTPGQGLQFLFEYFSETQRNKGNFPGRFSGRQFSNSRSEMNVSTLELGDSALYLCASSLFGRETQYFGPGTRLLVL.

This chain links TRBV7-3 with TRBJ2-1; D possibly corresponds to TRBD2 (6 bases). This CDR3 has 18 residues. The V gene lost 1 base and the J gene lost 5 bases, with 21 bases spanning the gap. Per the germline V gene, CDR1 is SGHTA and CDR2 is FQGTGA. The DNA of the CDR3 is TGTGCCAGCAGCTTAAAAGCCCAGTCGACTAGTTTCCACAATGAGCAGTTCTTC. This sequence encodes CASSLKAQSTSFHNEQFF.

The CDR3 region has the DNA TGTGCCAGCCGCCCTGGCTTATACACTGAAGCTTTCTTT. Translation: CASRPGLYTEAFF. The chain combines TRBV6-5 with TRBJ1-1; no clear D. Germline V gene data show CDR1 as MNHEY and CDR2 as SVGAGI. CDR3 size: 13 residues. V shed 8 bases and J shed 3 bases, with 13 bases lying between them.

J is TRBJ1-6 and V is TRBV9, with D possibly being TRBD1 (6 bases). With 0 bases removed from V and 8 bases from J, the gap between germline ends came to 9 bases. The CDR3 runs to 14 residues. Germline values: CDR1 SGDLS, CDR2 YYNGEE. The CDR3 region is CASSVGGRDSPLHF. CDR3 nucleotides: TGTGCCAGCAGCGTAGGGGGGCGGGATTCACCCCTCCACTTT.

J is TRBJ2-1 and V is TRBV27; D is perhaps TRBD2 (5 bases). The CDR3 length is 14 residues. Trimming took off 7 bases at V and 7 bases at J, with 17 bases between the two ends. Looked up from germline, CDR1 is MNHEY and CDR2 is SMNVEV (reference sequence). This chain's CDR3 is CASTPFYSGNEQFF. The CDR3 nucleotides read TGTGCCAGCACCCCCTTTTACTCGGGGAATGAGCAGTTCTTC.

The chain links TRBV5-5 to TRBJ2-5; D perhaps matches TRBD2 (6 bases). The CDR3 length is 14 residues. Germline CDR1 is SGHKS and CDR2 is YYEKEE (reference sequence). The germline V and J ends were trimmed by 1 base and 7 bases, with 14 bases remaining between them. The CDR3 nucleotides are TGTGCCAGCAGCTTGAGGTCTAGCGAGGGGACCCAGTACTTC. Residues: CASSLRSSEGTQYF.

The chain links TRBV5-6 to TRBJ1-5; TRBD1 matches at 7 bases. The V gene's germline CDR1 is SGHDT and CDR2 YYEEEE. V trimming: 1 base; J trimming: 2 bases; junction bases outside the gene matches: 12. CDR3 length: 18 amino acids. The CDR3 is CASSLYRGQGGGNQPQHF. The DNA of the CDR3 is TGTGCCAGCAGCTTGTATAGGGGGCAGGGTGGCGGCAATCAGCCCCAGCATTTT.

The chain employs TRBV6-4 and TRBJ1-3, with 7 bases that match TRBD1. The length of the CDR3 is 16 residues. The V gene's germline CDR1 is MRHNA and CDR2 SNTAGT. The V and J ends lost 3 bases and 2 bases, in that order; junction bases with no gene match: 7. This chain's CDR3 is CASSESAGGTGNTIYF. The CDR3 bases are TGTGCCAGCAGTGAAAGCGCAGGGGGGACTGGAAACACCATATATTTT.

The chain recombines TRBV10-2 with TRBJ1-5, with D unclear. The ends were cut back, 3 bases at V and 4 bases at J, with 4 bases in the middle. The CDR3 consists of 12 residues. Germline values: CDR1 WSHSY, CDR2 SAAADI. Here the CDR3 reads CASSDSNQPQHF. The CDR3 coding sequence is TGCGCCAGCAGTGATTCGAATCAGCCCCAGCATTTT.

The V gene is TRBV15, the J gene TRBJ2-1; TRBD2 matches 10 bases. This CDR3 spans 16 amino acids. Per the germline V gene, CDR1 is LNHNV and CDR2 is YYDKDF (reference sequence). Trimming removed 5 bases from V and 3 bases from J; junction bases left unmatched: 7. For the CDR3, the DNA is TGTGCCACCAGCGATACCGGGACTAGCGTCTACAATGAGCAGTTCTTC. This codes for CATSDTGTSVYNEQFF. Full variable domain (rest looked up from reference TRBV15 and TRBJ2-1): DAMVIQNPRYQVTQFGKPVTLSCSQTLNHNVMYWYQQKSSQAPKLLFHYYDKDFNNEADTPDNFQSRRPNTSFCFLDIRSPGLGDTAMYLCATSDTGTSVYNEQFFGPGTRLTVL.